Included here is one T cell receptor beta chain sequence, with context. TCRdb itself ran the 5' RACE reads through MiXCR, one entry per CDR3 protein. The repertoire consists of around 180,000 distinct CDR3 sequences, with about a sixth occurring once and the leading ten covering about 2.1%. Germline V gives CDR1 SGHVS, CDR2 FQNEAQ. The CDR3 totals 17 residues. V was shortened by 1 base and J by 0 bases, with 10 bases between the two germline ends. The sample originates from a study of T-cell memory formation after mild COVID-19. The sequence came from an adult woman who had mild COVID-19 (a few samples of this study predate the infection). Cell type and time point are not known. Sequencing input: PBMCs or a T cell subset sorted from them (not recorded which). This chain uses TRBV7-8 with TRBJ2-6, with D possibly matching TRBD2 (6 bases). CDR3 region: CASSLGAGSSGANVLTF. The CDR3 DNA reads TGTGCCAGCAGCTTAGGGGCGGGGAGCTCTGGGGCCAACGTCCTGACTTTC.